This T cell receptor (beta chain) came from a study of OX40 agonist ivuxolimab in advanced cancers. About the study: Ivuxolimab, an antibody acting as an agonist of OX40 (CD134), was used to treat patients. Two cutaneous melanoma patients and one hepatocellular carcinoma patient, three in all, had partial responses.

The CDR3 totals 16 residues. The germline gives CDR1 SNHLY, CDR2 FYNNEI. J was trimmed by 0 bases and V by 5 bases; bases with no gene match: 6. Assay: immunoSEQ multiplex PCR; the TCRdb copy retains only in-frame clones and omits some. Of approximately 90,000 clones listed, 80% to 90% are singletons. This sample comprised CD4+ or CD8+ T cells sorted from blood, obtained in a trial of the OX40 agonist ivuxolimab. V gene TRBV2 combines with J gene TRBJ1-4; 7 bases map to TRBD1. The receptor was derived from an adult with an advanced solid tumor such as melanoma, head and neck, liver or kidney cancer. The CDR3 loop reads CASSPQTGATNEKLFF. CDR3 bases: TGTGCCAGCAGTCCACAAACAGGGGCAACTAATGAAAAACTGTTTTTT.